This entry lists 15 T cell receptor beta chains sequenced from one sample in a study of blood T cells in healthy people across ages. Together with a sample-barcoded 5' primer, a J-beta primer mix was included in a second PCR lasting roughly 6 to 12 cycles. MiXCR was run by TCRdb on the 5' RACE reads, yielding one entry per CDR3 protein. Among around 1,100,000 distinct CDR3 sequences listed, 30% to 40% were seen once. The source material was blood. These TCRs come from a young man in good health.

This clonotype was counted a few times. The CDR3 DNA reads TGTGCCAGCAGCCCTTTGACTGTGACAGCTAACTATGGCTACACCTTC. Protein sequence: CASSPLTVTANYGYTF. V is TRBV7-2 and J is TRBJ1-2; D possibly corresponds to TRBD1 (5 bases). Trimming pared 5 bases from V and 0 bases from J, leaving 16 bases between. The CDR3 covers 16 residues. The germline CDR1 and CDR2 sequences are SGHTA and FQGNSA.

V and J are TRBV24-1 and TRBJ2-1, with D maybe TRBD1 (5 bases). This CDR3 is 15 amino acids long. The V and J ends lost 4 bases and 7 bases respectively, with 16 bases between them. Germline loops: CDR1 KGHDR, CDR2 SFDVKD. DNA for the CDR3: TGTGCCACCAGTGAGTCCAGGGCCGCGTTTAATGAGCAGTTCTTC. Amino acid sequence: CATSESRAAFNEQFF.

The genes are TRBV29-1 and TRBJ2-1; possible D gene TRBD1, 6 bases. The V gene lost 1 base and the J gene lost 10 bases, with 11 bases spanning the gap. The CDR3 loop spans 12 amino acids. CDR1 is SQVTM and CDR2 is ANQGSEA in the germline V gene. The CDR3 coding sequence is TGCAGCGTTGAAGTACAGGGTAGGGAGCAGTTCTTC. Translation: CSVEVQGREQFF.

The chain combines TRBV13 with TRBJ1-1; D remains ambiguous. CDR3 length: 11 residues. Trimming removed 7 bases at V and 3 bases at J, with 6 bases between. Germline loops: CDR1 PRHDT, CDR2 FYEKMQ (reference sequence). The CDR3 DNA reads TGTGCCAGCATCGTTGACACTGAAGCTTTCTTT. Amino acids: CASIVDTEAFF.

The J gene is TRBJ1-2, the V gene TRBV28; no clear D. Germline V gene sequence: CDR1 MDHEN, CDR2 SYDVKM. V lost 6 bases, J lost 8 bases, and 10 bases lay in between. The CDR3 spans 11 residues. The CDR3 sequence is CASSPDDGYTF. As DNA, the CDR3 is TGTGCCAGCAGCCCCGATGACGGCTACACCTTC.

The chain combines TRBV2 with TRBJ1-5; 8 nucleotides match TRBD1. The CDR3 has 15 residues. The trim removed 4 bases at V and 3 bases at J, leaving 5 bases unmatched. Germline CDR1 reads SNHLY; CDR2 reads FYNNEI. CDR3 amino acids: CASSATGDSNQPQHF. The CDR3 coding sequence is TGTGCCAGCAGTGCGACAGGGGACTCCAATCAGCCCCAGCATTTT.

The J gene is TRBJ2-7, the V gene TRBV4-3; D is undetermined. CDR3 length equals 17 residues. The V and J ends lost 1 base and 7 bases respectively, with 23 bases between them. In germline, CDR1 is LGHNA, CDR2 YSLEER. The CDR3: CASSQGWIRRLYNEQYF. The DNA of the CDR3 is TGCGCCAGCAGCCAAGGGTGGATTCGACGCCTTTACAATGAGCAGTACTTC.

This clonotype was seen a few times. The chain combines TRBV11-2 with TRBJ1-1; D is undetermined. Germline V CDR1 and CDR2: SGHAT, FQNNGV. The germline V and J ends were trimmed by 2 bases and 0 bases, with 13 bases remaining between them. The CDR3 totals 16 residues. CDR3 in DNA: TGTGCCAGCAGCTTATTCGAAGCCCTGATGAACACTGAAGCTTTCTTT. Its translation: CASSLFEALMNTEAFF.

The V gene is TRBV10-3, the J gene TRBJ1-6, with D unresolved. The CDR3 totals 10 residues. Trimming removed 3 bases at V and 16 bases at J, with 7 bases between. Germline V gene lookup returns CDR1 ENHRY and CDR2 SYGVKD. In DNA form, the CDR3 reads TGTGCCATCAGTGATGGGGTTCTCCACTTT. This translates into CAISDGVLHF.

The genes are TRBV7-9 and TRBJ1-2, with D hard to call. The germline gives CDR1 SEHNR, CDR2 FQNEAQ (reference sequence). The CDR3 extends over 13 amino acids. The germline V and J ends were trimmed by 8 bases and 3 bases, with 13 bases remaining between them. CDR3 sequence: CASGLEQYYGYTF. The CDR3 DNA reads as TGTGCCAGCGGACTGGAACAGTACTATGGCTACACCTTC.

The chain links TRBV12-3 or TRBV12-4 to TRBJ2-1, with D perhaps being TRBD1 or TRBD2 (5 bases each). The J call may be incorrect, as the DNA end agrees better with TRBJ2-7. CDR3 size: 16 residues. CDR3 loop: CASSHNRRSSYNEQYF. DNA for the CDR3: TGTGCCAGCAGCCATAACAGGAGGAGCTCCTACAATGAGCAGTACTTC.

V usage is TRBV6-4 and J usage is TRBJ1-1; TRBD1 is a possible D gene (5 bases). Trimming stripped 9 bases from V and 2 bases from J, with 13 bases between. CDR1 is MRHNA and CDR2 is SNTAGT in the germline V gene. CDR3 size: 13 residues. The DNA for the CDR3 is TGTGCCAGTGAAAGGGGCGTAAACACTGAAGCTTTCTTT. It specifies CASERGVNTEAFF.

This clonotype has a handful of counts. The chain uses TRBV29-1 and TRBJ2-1, with 9 bases identical to TRBD1. J lost 7 bases, V lost 3 bases, and 13 bases had no gene match. Germline V gene data show CDR1 as SQVTM and CDR2 as ANQGSEA. CDR3 length: 16 amino acids. CDR3 loop: CSVDRVGTGSLNEQFF. For the CDR3, the DNA is TGCAGCGTTGATAGGGTCGGGACAGGGAGCTTGAATGAGCAGTTCTTC.

The chain is built from TRBV7-2 and TRBJ2-3; D is ambiguous. V dropped 5 bases and J dropped 6 bases, with 9 bases sitting between them. The germline gives CDR1 SGHTA, CDR2 FQGNSA. The CDR3 sequence is 12 residues long. CDR3 nucleotides: TGTGCCAGCAGCCCCCCCTTGGATACGCAGTATTTT. As protein: CASSPPLDTQYF.

In this sample, this clonotype turned up a few times. Here the CDR3 reads CASSMTLSYEQYF. In nucleotides, the CDR3 is TGTGCCAGCTCAATGACCCTATCCTACGAGCAGTACTTC. V and J are TRBV12-3 or TRBV12-4 and TRBJ2-7; D call uncertain. The germline V and J ends were trimmed by 8 bases and 1 base, with 12 bases remaining between them. CDR3 length equals 13 residues.